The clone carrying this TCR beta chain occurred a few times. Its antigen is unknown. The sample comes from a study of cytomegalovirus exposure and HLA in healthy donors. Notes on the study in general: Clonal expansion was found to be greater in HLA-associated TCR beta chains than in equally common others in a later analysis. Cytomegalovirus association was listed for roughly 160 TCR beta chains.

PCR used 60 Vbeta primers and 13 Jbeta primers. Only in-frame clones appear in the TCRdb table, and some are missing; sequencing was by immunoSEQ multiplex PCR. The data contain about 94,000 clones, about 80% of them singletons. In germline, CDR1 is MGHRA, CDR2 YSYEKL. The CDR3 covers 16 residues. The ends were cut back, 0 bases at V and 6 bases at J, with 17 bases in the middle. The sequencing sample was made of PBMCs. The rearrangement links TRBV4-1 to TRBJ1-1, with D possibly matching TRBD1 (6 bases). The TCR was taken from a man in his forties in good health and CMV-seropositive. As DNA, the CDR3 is TGCGCCAGCAGCCAAGATGGTGGGGGGGGCAGAGCTGAAGCTTTCTTT. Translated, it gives CASSQDGGGGRAEAFF.